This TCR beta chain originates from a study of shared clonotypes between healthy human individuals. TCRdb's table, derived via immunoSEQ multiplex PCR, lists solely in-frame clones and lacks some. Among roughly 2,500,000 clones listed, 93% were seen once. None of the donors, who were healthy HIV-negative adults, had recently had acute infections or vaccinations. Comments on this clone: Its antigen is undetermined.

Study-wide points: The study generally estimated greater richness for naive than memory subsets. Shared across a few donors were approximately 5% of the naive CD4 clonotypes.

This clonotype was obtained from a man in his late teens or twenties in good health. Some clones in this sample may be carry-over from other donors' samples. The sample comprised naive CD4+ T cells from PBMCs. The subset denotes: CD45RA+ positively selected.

CDR3 loop: CASTPSGGPYEQYF. The CDR3 DNA is TGTGCCAGCACCCCATCCGGAGGTCCCTACGAGCAGTACTTC. The chain joins TRBV11-2 to TRBJ2-7, with D tentatively TRBD2 (5 bases). Germline V gives CDR1 SGHAT, CDR2 FQNNGV. The CDR3 runs to 14 residues. V was cut by 7 bases and J by 2 bases, with 15 bases left in between.